A single sample is the source of the 25 T cell receptor beta chains below, sequenced in a study of blood T cell repertoires in COVID-19. Clones were read by immunoSEQ multiplex PCR, and TCRdb kept only the in-frame ones, dropping some. The data show roughly 260,000 clones, roughly 85% seen once. The specimen sequenced was PBMCs or T cells enriched from blood (not recorded which). These receptor sequences come from a woman between 50 and 59 years old who had recovered from COVID-19.

This rearrangement joins TRBV7-6 to TRBJ2-1; 10 nucleotides align to TRBD2. The CDR3 sequence is 16 residues long. V gave up 5 bases and J gave up 6 bases; unmatched junction bases: 10. Germline lookup yields CDR1 SGHVS and CDR2 FNYEAQ. The CDR3, as DNA: TGTGCCAGCAGCGCCATGCTAGCGGGAGTTGGCAATGAGCAGTTCTTC. Translated, it gives CASSAMLAGVGNEQFF.

Of note for this clone: This may come from a read error, since a much larger clone is one base off. The chain carries TRBV4-1 and TRBJ2-1; D is perhaps TRBD2 (5 bases). CDR1 is MGHRA and CDR2 is YSYEKL in the germline V gene. Trimming shortened V by 7 bases and J by 6 bases, and 10 bases separated the two germline ends. The CDR3 totals 12 residues. The CDR3 region has the DNA TGCGCCAGCACCCGGGATTTCAATGAGCAGTTCTTC. Protein sequence: CASTRDFNEQFF.

This CDR3 is CASSASDRDGLEKLFF. The CDR3 nucleotides are TGTGCCAGCAGCGCCTCCGACAGGGATGGGCTCGAAAAACTGTTTTTT. The chain carries TRBV9 and TRBJ1-4; 7 bases are a match to TRBD1. Germline CDR1 reads SGDLS; CDR2 reads YYNGEE. Unmatched junction bases numbered 13, after V lost 3 bases and J lost 8 bases. The CDR3 has 16 amino acids.

The rearrangement joins TRBV10-3 to TRBJ1-1, with a tentative D call TRBD1 (5 bases). The V end was cut by 4 bases, the J end by 5 bases, with 17 bases between. The germline V gene encodes CDR1 ENHRY and CDR2 SYGVKD. The CDR3 contains 15 residues. CDR3 in DNA: TGTGCCATCAGTGGGGAAAGGGGTGGTGGTACTGAAGCTTTCTTT. Encoded protein: CAISGERGGGTEAFF.

The V call is TRBV7-2, the J call TRBJ1-1, with 7 bases aligning to TRBD1. Germline V gene sequence: CDR1 SGHTA, CDR2 FQGNSA. CDR3 length equals 13 residues. The V segment lost 7 bases and the J segment 4 bases; nucleotides outside the gene matches: 6. CDR3 protein: CASNDRVGTEAFF. CDR3 DNA: TGTGCCAGCAACGACAGGGTGGGCACTGAAGCTTTCTTT.

This chain uses TRBV11-3 with TRBJ1-1, with D possibly matching TRBD1 (6 bases). Germline V gives CDR1 SGHNT, CDR2 YENEEA. This CDR3 has 13 residues. Trimming shortened V by 5 bases and J by 1 base, and 8 bases separated the two germline ends. The CDR3 DNA reads TGTGCCAGCAGCCTGGGACAGAACACTGAAGCTTTCTTT. Protein: CASSLGQNTEAFF.

The chain combines TRBV2 with TRBJ2-1; 14 nucleotides line up with TRBD2. The CDR3 loop spans 14 amino acids. Per germline, CDR1 SNHLY and CDR2 FYNNEI. With 7 bases clipped from V and 9 bases from J, the junction kept 5 bases outside the gene matches. CDR3 sequence (DNA): TGTGCCAGCACGACTAGCGGGAGGGCCGGTGAGCAGTTCTTC. Encoded protein: CASTTSGRAGEQFF.

This CDR3 reads CASRSSGNTIYF. The CDR3 DNA follows: TGTGCCAGCAGAAGCTCTGGAAACACCATATATTTT. V and J are TRBV19 and TRBJ1-3; D is uncertain. The germline CDR1 and CDR2 sequences are LNHDA and SQIVND (reference sequence). V was trimmed by 9 bases and J by 0 bases, leaving 6 bases between them. The CDR3 has 12 residues.

This sequence joins TRBV13 and TRBJ2-7; 14 bases map to TRBD2. The CDR3 contains 16 residues. After removal of 5 bases from V and 2 bases from J, the junction contained 5 bases not matched to a gene. Germline loops: CDR1 PRHDT, CDR2 FYEKMQ (reference sequence). The CDR3 DNA reads TGTGCCAGCAGCCTCTCGGGACTAGCGGGGGCCTACGAGCAGTACTTC. This encodes CASSLSGLAGAYEQYF.

The chain uses TRBV30 and TRBJ2-1, with 7 positions matching TRBD2. The length of the CDR3 is 12 residues. The germline CDR1 and CDR2 sequences are GTSNPN and SVGIG (reference sequence). CDR3 sequence reads: CARENYYNEQFF. DNA of the CDR3: TGTGCGCGGGAGAACTACTACAATGAGCAGTTCTTC.

This sequence joins TRBV7-8 and TRBJ2-4; D possibly corresponds to TRBD2 (6 bases). V lost 1 base, J lost 2 bases, and 12 bases lay in between. The germline gives CDR1 SGHVS, CDR2 FQNEAQ. The CDR3 has 16 amino acids. The CDR3 protein is CASSLGYRGTKNIQYF. The CDR3 DNA follows: TGTGCCAGCAGCTTAGGCTACCGGGGGACCAAAAACATTCAGTACTTC.

V and J are TRBV12-3 or TRBV12-4 and TRBJ2-3; D is possibly TRBD2 (6 bases). V was shortened by 3 bases and J by 4 bases, with 8 bases between the two germline ends. The CDR3 spans 13 residues. CDR3 bases: TGTGCCAGCAGTTTCAGGGAGGCAGATACGCAGTATTTT. Protein product: CASSFREADTQYF.

The V call is TRBV18, the J call TRBJ1-2; 8 bases line up with TRBD1. Germline trimming cut 4 bases from V and 2 bases from J; bases unmatched to any gene: 12. The CDR3 extends over 17 amino acids. Germline lookup yields CDR1 KGHSH and CDR2 LQKENI. CDR3 sequence (DNA): TGTGCCAGCTCACATACTGTCCCAGGGGGCGCAAACTATGGCTACACCTTC. Translated: CASSHTVPGGANYGYTF.

The gene calls are TRBV6-5 and TRBJ2-3; D might be TRBD1 (5 bases). CDR3 length: 15 residues. The ends were cut back, 6 bases at V and 0 bases at J, with 13 bases in the middle. Germline V gene data show CDR1 as MNHEY and CDR2 as SVGAGI. CDR3 region: CASSATDISTDTQYF. CDR3 sequence (DNA): TGTGCCAGCAGCGCGACAGACATAAGCACAGATACGCAGTATTTT.

The gene calls are TRBV5-1 and TRBJ1-5; D ambiguous. V was pared by 4 bases and J by 0 bases, with 5 bases between. From germline, CDR1 is SGHRS and CDR2 YFSETQ. The CDR3 extends over 13 amino acids. CDR3 DNA sequence: TGCGCCAGCAGCGTCTATAGCAATCAGCCCCAGCATTTT. Translated, it gives CASSVYSNQPQHF.

The CDR3 DNA reads TGTGCCAGCAACTATGGGGGGGACACTAACTATGGCTACACCTTC. Its translation is CASNYGGDTNYGYTF. J is TRBJ1-2 and V is TRBV2; a possible D gene is TRBD1 (6 bases). In germline, CDR1 is SNHLY, CDR2 FYNNEI. The CDR3 loop spans 15 amino acids. Deletions cut 7 bases from V and 0 bases from J, with 15 bases between.

This rearrangement joins TRBV18 to TRBJ1-1; 7 bases match TRBD1. This CDR3 is 15 amino acids long. V gave up 4 bases and J gave up 0 bases; unmatched junction bases: 5. Germline V gene lookup returns CDR1 KGHSH and CDR2 LQKENI. CDR3: CASSLKGQMNTEAFF. The CDR3 region has the DNA TGTGCCAGCTCACTTAAGGGACAGATGAACACTGAAGCTTTCTTT.

V is TRBV7-9 and J is TRBJ2-1; 11 nucleotides align to TRBD2. Germline V gene data show CDR1 as SEHNR and CDR2 as FQNEAQ (reference sequence). With 5 bases clipped from V and 0 bases from J, the junction kept 12 bases outside the gene matches. The CDR3 has 19 amino acids. CDR3 sequence: CASSPPGLAVWSSYNEQFF. The CDR3, as DNA: TGTGCCAGCAGCCCACCGGGACTAGCGGTTTGGAGCTCCTACAATGAGCAGTTCTTC. Drawing the rest from reference TRBV7-9 and TRBJ2-1, the complete variable domain is DTGVSQNPRHKITKRGQNVTFRCDPISEHNRLYWYRQTLGQGPEFLTYFQNEAQLEKSRLLSDRFSAERPKGSFSTLEIQRTEQGDSAMYLCASSPPGLAVWSSYNEQFFGPGTRLTVL.

The sample holds a few counts of this clone. The chain employs TRBV7-2 and TRBJ2-2; D may be TRBD2 (5 bases). Between the trimmed V and J ends, which lost 0 bases and 6 bases, there was a span of 17 bases. This CDR3 contains 17 residues. CDR1 is SGHTA, CDR2 FQGNSA, per germline. In nucleotides, the CDR3 is TGTGCCAGCAGCTTAGCAGCTGCCGGCGGGTGGGCCGGGGAGCTGTTTTTT. Residues: CASSLAAAGGWAGELFF.

The genes are TRBV5-1 and TRBJ2-2, with D possibly being TRBD1 (5 bases). CDR1 and CDR2 (germline): SGHRS, YFSETQ. The CDR3 is 16 amino acids. Trimming took 0 bases from V and 0 from J, leaving 9 bases between them. The CDR3 region has the DNA TGCGCCAGCAGCTTGGGTACAGGACCGAACACCGGGGAGCTGTTTTTT. It is translated as CASSLGTGPNTGELFF.

CDR3 in DNA: TGTGCCAGCAGCCAAGATCCAGGGGGAAGCACAGATACGCAGTATTTT. It is translated as CASSQDPGGSTDTQYF. This chain connects TRBV4-2 to TRBJ2-3; 7 nucleotides match TRBD1. The CDR3 is made up of 16 amino acids. The V gene end was trimmed by 0 bases and the J gene end by 0 bases; junction bases not matched to a gene: 3. Germline V lookup: CDR1 LGHNA, CDR2 YNFKEQ.

This clone came up once. This sequence joins TRBV24-1 and TRBJ2-5; no clear D gene. The V gene's germline CDR1 is KGHDR and CDR2 SFDVKD. The CDR3 extends over 8 amino acids. The CDR3 reads CTTETQYF. The CDR3 bases are TGTACAACAGAGACCCAGTACTTC.

The chain uses TRBV7-9 and TRBJ1-1, with 7 bases fitting TRBD1. CDR1 SEHNR and CDR2 FQNEAQ come from the germline V gene (reference sequence). V dropped 7 bases and J dropped 3; count of bases not matched to a gene: 8. The CDR3 is 14 residues long. DNA of the CDR3: TGTGCCAGCACCTGGGACAGCCCAGACACTGAAGCTTTCTTT. It yields the protein CASTWDSPDTEAFF.

The genes are TRBV27 and TRBJ2-2; D might be TRBD1 (6 bases). This CDR3 spans 16 amino acids. Trimming shortened V by 3 bases and J by 2 bases, and 13 bases separated the two germline ends. Germline assignment: CDR1 MNHEY and CDR2 SMNVEV (reference sequence). The CDR3 loop is CASSFDRQGNTGELFF. The CDR3 region has the DNA TGTGCCAGCAGTTTTGACAGGCAGGGAAACACCGGGGAGCTGTTTTTT.

This clone came up a few times. This sequence joins TRBV7-2 and TRBJ2-2; a possible D gene is TRBD1 (7 bases). The CDR3 contains 16 residues. Germline V gene sequence: CDR1 SGHTA, CDR2 FQGNSA. The germline V and J ends were trimmed by 2 bases and 4 bases, with 14 bases remaining between them. Here the CDR3 DNA reads TGTGCCAGCAGCTTAAGGTGGCAGGGGGGCACCGGGGAGCTGTTTTTT. Translation gives CASSLRWQGGTGELFF.